This T cell receptor beta chain was obtained from a study of Tregs in tolerant kidney transplant recipients. Study as a whole: Recipients received nonmyeloablative bone marrow transplants from related graft donors, with transient mixed chimerism.

An overnight rest at 37°C with 200 IU/ml IL-2 preceded regulatory T cell sorting from thawed PBMCs. From germline, CDR1 is MNHEY and CDR2 SMNVEV (reference sequence). With 6 bases clipped from V and 5 bases from J, the junction kept 10 bases outside the gene matches. This CDR3 has 15 residues. TCRdb's copy holds only in-frame clones and misses some; the assay was immunoSEQ multiplex PCR. The table includes some 55,000 clones, 70% to 90% detected once. Of note for this clone: Its matching antigen is unknown.

The study's findings and limits: Antigen-driven expansion was suggested because donor-specific Tregs expanded more than all Tregs in tolerant patients.

The receptor's source is a human donor who received a combined kidney and bone marrow transplant. The specimen was Tregs from blood, collected before the transplant. The V gene is TRBV27, the J gene TRBJ2-1, with 7 bases matching TRBD2. The CDR3 region is CASRVGGGVHNEQFF. The CDR3 nucleotides read TGTGCCAGCAGGGTGGGGGGGGGTGTCCACAATGAGCAGTTCTTC.